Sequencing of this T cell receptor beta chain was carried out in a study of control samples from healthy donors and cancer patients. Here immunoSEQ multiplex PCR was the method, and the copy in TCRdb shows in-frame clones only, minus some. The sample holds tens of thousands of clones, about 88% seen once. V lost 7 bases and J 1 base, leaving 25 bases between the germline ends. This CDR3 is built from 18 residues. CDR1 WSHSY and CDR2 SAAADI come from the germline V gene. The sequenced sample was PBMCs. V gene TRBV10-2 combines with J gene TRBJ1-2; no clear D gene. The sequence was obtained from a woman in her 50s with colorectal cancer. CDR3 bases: TGCGCCAGCATCGGCCCCACCCCACCCTCTTCTCGTAACTATGGCTACACCTTC. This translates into CASIGPTPPSSRNYGYTF.